This T cell receptor beta chain was found in a study of stem cell transplantation in POMP-related autoinflammatory disease. Study-level background: The study hypothesized thymoproteasome defects skew the TRB repertoire via impaired CD8+ selection. Study-level findings and limits: Patients with PRAID showed a restricted number of unique TRB V-J gene pairings. Across all analyzed T-cell subsets, patients with PRAID tended toward reduced diversity and increased clonality.

Sequenced by immunoSEQ multiplex PCR; TCRdb stores in-frame clones only, minus some. In the table there are roughly 10,000 clones, around 84% of which are singletons. Remarks on this clone: Its antigen is still unknown.

CDR3 length equals 15 residues. Germline-derived CDR1 and CDR2 are SGHRS and YFSETQ. V lost 0 bases and J 0 bases, leaving 9 bases between the germline ends. This specimen was CD8+ T cells from PBMCs, taken before stem cell transplantation. The V and J genes are TRBV5-1 and TRBJ1-2; D gene uncertain. The receptor was derived from a human donor with POMP-related autoinflammation and immune dysregulation (PRAID). The CDR3 loop is CASSLERLSNYGYTF. DNA for the CDR3: TGCGCCAGCAGCTTGGAAAGGCTTTCTAACTATGGCTACACCTTC.